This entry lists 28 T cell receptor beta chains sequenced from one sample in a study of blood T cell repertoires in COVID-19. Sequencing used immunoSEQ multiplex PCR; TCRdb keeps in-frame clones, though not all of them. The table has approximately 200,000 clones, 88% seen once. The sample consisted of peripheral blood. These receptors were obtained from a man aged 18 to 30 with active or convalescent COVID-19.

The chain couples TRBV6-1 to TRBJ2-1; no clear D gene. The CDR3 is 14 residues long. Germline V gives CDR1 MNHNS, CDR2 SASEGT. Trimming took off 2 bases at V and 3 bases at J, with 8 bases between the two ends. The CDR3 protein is CASSEFNSYNEQFF. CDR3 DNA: TGTGCCAGCAGTGAATTTAACAGCTACAATGAGCAGTTCTTC.

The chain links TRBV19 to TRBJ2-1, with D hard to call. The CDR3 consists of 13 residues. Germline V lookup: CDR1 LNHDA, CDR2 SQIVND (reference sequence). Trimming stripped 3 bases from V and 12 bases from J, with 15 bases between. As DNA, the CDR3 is TGTGCCAGTAGTATCTCCGCCCAGGATGGGCAGTTCTTC. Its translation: CASSISAQDGQFF.

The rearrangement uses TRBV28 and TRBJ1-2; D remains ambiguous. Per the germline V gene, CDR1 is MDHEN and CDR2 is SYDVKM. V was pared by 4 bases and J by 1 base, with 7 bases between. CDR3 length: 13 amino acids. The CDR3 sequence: CASSSIDNYGYTF. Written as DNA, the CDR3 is TGTGCCAGCAGTTCAATAGATAACTATGGCTACACCTTC.

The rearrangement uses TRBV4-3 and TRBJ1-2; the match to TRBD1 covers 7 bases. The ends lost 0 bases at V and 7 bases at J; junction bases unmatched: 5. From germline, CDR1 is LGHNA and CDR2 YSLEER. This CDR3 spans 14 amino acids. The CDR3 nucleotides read TGCGCCAGCAGCCAAGAACCGACAGGGACTGGCTACACCTTC. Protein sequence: CASSQEPTGTGYTF.

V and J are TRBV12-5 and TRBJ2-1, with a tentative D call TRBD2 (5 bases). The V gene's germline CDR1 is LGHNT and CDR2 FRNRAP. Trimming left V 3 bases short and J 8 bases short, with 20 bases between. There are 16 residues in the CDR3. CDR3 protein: CASGFYLGPGSHEQFF. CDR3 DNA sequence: TGTGCTAGTGGTTTTTATCTTGGGCCGGGGTCCCATGAGCAGTTCTTC.

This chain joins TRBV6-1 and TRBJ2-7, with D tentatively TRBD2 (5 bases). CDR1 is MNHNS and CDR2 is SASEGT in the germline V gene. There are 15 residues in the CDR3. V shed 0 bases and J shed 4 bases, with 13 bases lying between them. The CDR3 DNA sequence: TGTGCCAGCAGTGAAGCGCGTACGGGAATGTACGAGCAGTACTTC. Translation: CASSEARTGMYEQYF.

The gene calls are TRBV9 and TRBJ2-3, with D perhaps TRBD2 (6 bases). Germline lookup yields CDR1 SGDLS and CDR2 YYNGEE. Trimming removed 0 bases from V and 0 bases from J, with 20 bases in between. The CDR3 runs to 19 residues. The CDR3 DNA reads TGTGCCAGCAGCGTAGGGAGGTTTTGGACGGGAGCTAGCACAGATACGCAGTATTTT. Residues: CASSVGRFWTGASTDTQYF. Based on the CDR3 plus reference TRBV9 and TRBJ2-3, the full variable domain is DSGVTQTPKHLITATGQRVTLRCSPRSGDLSVYWYQQSLDQGLQFLIQYYNGEERAKGNILERFSAQQFPDLHSELNLSSLELGDSALYFCASSVGRFWTGASTDTQYFGPGTRLTVL.

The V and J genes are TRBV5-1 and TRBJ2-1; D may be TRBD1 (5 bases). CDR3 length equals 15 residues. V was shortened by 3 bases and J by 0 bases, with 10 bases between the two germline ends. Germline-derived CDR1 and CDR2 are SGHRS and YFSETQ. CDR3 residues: CASSSEQDSYNEQFF. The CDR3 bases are TGCGCCAGCAGCTCTGAACAGGACTCCTACAATGAGCAGTTCTTC. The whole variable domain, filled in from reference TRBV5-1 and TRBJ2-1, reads KAGVTQTPRYLIKTRGQQVTLSCSPISGHRSVSWYQQTPGQGLQFLFEYFSETQRNKGNFPGRFSGRQFSNSRSEMNVSTLELGDSALYLCASSSEQDSYNEQFFGPGTRLTVL.

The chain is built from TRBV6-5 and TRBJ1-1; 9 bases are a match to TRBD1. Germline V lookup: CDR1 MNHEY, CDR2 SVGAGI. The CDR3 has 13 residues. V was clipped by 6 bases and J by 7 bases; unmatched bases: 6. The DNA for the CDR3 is TGTGCCAGCAGCGGACAGGGGCTGGGTGAAGCTTTCTTT. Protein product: CASSGQGLGEAFF.

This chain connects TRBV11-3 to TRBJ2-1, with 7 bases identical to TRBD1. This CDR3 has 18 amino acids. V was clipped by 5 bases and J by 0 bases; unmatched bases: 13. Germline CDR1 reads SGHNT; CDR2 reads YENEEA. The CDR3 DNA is TGTGCCAGCAGCCGCGCCCGGACAGGAGAAGACTCCTACAATGAGCAGTTCTTC. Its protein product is CASSRARTGEDSYNEQFF.

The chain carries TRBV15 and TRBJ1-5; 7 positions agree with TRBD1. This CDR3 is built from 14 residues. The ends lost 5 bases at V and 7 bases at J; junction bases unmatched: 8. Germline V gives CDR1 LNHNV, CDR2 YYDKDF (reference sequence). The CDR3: CATSAGGKYQPQHF. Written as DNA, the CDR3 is TGTGCCACCAGCGCAGGGGGGAAATACCAGCCCCAGCATTTT.

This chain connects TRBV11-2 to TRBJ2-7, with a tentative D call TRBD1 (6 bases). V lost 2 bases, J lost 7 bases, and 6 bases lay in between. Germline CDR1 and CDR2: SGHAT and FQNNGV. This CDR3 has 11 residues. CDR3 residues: CASSLTGEQYF. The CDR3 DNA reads TGTGCCAGCAGCTTAACAGGGGAGCAGTACTTC.

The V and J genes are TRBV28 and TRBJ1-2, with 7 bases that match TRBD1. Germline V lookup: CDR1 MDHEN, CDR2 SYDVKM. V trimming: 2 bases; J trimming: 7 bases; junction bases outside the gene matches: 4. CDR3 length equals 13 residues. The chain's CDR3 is CASSLEGARGYTF. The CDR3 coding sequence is TGTGCCAGCAGTTTAGAGGGGGCCCGTGGCTACACCTTC.

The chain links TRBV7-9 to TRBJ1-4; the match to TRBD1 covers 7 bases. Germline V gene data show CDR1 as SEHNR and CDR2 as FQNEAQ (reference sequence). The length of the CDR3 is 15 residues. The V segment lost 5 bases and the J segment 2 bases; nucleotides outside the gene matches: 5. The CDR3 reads CASSTRDSTNEKLFF. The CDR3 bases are TGTGCCAGCAGCACCCGGGACAGTACTAATGAAAAACTGTTTTTT.

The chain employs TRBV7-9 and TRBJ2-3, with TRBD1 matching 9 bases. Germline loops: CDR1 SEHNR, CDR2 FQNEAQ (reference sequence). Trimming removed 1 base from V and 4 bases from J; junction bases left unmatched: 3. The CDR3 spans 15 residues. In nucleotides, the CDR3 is TGTGCCAGCAGCTTAGGTGGACAGGGGTCAGATACGCAGTATTTT. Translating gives CASSLGGQGSDTQYF.

The CDR3 sequence is CASSLPGQGLLALHF. CDR3 nucleotides: TGTGCCAGCAGCTTACCAGGACAGGGTCTTTTGGCCCTCCACTTT. The rearrangement links TRBV7-2 to TRBJ1-6; 8 bases are shared with TRBD1. Per the germline V gene, CDR1 is SGHTA and CDR2 is FQGNSA. V was pared by 2 bases and J by 14 bases, with 11 bases of the junction left unmatched. This CDR3 spans 15 amino acids.

The CDR3: CASSPLSGANTGELFF. CDR3 in DNA: TGTGCCAGCTCACCACTTTCCGGTGCGAACACCGGGGAGCTGTTTTTT. J is TRBJ2-2 and V is TRBV18, with D hard to call. CDR1 KGHSH and CDR2 LQKENI come from the germline V gene. CDR3 length equals 16 residues. Trimming took off 1 base at V and 0 bases at J, with 9 bases between the two ends.

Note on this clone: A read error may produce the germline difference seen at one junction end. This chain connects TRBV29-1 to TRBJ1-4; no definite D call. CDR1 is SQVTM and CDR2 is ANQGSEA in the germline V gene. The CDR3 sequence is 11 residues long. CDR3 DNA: TGCAGCGCTGAACTGGAGACGGCACTGTTTTTT. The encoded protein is CSAELETALFF.

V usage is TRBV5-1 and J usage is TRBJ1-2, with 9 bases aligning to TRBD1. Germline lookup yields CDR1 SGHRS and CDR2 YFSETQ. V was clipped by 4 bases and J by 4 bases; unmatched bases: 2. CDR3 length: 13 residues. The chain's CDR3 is CASSGTGIYGYTF. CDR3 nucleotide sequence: TGCGCCAGCAGCGGGACAGGGATCTATGGCTACACCTTC.

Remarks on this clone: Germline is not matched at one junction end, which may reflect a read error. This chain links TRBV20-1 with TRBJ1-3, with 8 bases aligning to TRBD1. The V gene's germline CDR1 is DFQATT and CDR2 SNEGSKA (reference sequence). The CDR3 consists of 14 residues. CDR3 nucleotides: TGCAGTGCTAGTGACCAGGGGGCTGGTAACACCATATATTTT. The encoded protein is CSASDQGAGNTIYF.

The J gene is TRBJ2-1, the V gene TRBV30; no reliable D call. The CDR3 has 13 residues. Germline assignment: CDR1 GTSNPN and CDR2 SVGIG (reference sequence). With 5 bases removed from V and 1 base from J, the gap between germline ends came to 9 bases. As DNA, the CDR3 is TGTGCCTGGTCTCCACTTTCCTACAATGAGCAGTTCTTC. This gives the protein CAWSPLSYNEQFF. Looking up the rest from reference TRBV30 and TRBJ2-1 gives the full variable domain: SQTIHQWPATLVQPVGSPLSLECTVEGTSNPNLYWYRQAAGRGLQLLFYSVGIGQISSEVPQNLSASRPQDRQFILSSKKLLLSDSGFYLCAWSPLSYNEQFFGPGTRLTVL.

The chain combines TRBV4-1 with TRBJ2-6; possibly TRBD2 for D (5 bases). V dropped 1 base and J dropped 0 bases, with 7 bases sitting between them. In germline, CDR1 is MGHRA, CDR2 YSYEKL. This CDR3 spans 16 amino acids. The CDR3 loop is CASSQVGGSGANVLTF. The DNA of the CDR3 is TGCGCCAGCAGCCAAGTAGGAGGCTCTGGGGCCAACGTCCTGACTTTC.

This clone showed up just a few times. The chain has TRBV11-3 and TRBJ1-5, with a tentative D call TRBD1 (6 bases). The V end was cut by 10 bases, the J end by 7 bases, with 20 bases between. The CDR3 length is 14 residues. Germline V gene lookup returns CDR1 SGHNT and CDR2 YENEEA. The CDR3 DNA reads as TGTGCCACCACGAGGCCCAGGGGAGAACAGCCCCAGCATTTT. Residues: CATTRPRGEQPQHF.

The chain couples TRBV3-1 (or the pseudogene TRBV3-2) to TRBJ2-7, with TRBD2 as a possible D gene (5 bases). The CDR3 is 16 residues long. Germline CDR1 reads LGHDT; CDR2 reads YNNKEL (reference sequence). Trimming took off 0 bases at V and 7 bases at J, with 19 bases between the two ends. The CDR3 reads CASSQEEGYIPGEQYF. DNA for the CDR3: TGTGCCAGCAGCCAAGAAGAGGGTTACATACCTGGAGAGCAGTACTTC.

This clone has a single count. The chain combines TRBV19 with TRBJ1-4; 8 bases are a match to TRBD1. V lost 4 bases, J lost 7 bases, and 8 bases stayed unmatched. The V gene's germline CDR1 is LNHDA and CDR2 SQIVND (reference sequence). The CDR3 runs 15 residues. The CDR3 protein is CASSTVTGAGEKLFF. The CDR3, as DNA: TGTGCCAGTAGTACGGTGACAGGGGCGGGTGAAAAACTGTTTTTT.

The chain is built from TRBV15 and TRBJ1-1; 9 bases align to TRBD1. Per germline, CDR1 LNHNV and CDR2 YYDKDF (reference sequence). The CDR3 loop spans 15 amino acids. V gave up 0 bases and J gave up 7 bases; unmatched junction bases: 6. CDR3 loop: CATSRDSTGGSEAFF. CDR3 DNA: TGTGCCACCAGCAGAGATAGCACAGGGGGCAGTGAAGCTTTCTTT.

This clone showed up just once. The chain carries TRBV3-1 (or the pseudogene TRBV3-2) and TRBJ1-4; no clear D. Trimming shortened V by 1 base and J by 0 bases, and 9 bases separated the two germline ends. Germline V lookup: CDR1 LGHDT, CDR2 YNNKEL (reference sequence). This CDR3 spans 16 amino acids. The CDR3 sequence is CASSQGQASTNEKLFF. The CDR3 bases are TGTGCCAGCAGCCAAGGACAAGCCTCAACTAATGAAAAACTGTTTTTT.

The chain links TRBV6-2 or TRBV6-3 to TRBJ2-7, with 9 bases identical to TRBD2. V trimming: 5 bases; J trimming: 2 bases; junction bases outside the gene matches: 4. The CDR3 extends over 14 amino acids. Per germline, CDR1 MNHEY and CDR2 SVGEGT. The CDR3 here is CASSLSGGTYEQYF. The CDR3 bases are TGTGCCAGCAGTCTTAGCGGGGGAACCTACGAGCAGTACTTC.